The T cell receptor beta chain under discussion was sequenced for a study of cytomegalovirus exposure and HLA in healthy donors. Germline values: CDR1 SGHTS, CDR2 YDEGEE. Trimming stripped 3 bases from V and 3 bases from J, with 12 bases between. CDR3 length: 14 amino acids. 13 Jbeta primers and 60 Vbeta primers were used for the PCR. Libraries were prepared by immunoSEQ multiplex PCR; TCRdb keeps only in-frame clonotypes and omits some of them. Its table lists tens of thousands of clones. The specimen sequenced was PBMCs. This sequence joins TRBV5-8 and TRBJ1-1, with D tentatively TRBD1 (5 bases). The clonotype was recovered from a man aged 40-50 years in good health and CMV-seronegative. DNA of the CDR3: TGTGCCAGCAGCTCGATGGGGGGGGACACTGAAGCTTTCTTT. As protein: CASSSMGGDTEAFF.